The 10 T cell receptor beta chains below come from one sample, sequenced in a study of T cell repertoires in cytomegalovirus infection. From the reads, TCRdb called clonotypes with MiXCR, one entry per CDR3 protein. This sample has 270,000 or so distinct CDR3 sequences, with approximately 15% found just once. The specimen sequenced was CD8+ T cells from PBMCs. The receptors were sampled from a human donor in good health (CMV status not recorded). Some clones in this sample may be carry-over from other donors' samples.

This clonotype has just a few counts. The CDR3 loop reads CSARGWGAPSYEQYF. In DNA, the CDR3 is TGCAGTGCTAGGGGCTGGGGGGCCCCCTCCTACGAGCAGTACTTC. This chain connects TRBV20-1 to TRBJ2-7; either TRBD1 or TRBD2 may fit D (6 bases each). The germline V gene has CDR1 DFQATT and CDR2 SNEGSKA (reference sequence). V lost 3 bases and J lost 0, with 15 bases in between. CDR3 length equals 15 residues.

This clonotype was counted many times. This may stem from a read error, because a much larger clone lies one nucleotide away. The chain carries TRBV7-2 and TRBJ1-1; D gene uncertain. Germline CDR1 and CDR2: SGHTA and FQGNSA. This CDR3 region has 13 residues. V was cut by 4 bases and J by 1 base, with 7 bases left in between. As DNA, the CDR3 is TGTGCCAGCAGCTGGGGTGGGAACACTGAAGCTTTCTTT. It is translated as CASSWGGNTEAFF. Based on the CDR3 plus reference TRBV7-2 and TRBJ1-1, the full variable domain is GAGVSQSPSNKVTEKGKDVELRCDPISGHTALYWYRQSLGQGLEFLIYFQGNSAPDKSGLPSDRFSAERTGGSVSTLTIQRTQQEDSAVYLCASSWGGNTEAFFGQGTRLTVV.

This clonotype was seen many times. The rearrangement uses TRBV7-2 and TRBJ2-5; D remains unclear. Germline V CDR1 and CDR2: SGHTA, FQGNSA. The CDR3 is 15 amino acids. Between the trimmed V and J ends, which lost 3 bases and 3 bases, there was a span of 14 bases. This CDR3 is CASSFNRLEEETQYF. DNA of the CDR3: TGTGCCAGCAGCTTCAACAGACTGGAAGAAGAGACCCAGTACTTC. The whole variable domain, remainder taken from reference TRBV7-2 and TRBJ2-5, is GAGVSQSPSNKVTEKGKDVELRCDPISGHTALYWYRQSLGQGLEFLIYFQGNSAPDKSGLPSDRFSAERTGGSVSTLTIQRTQQEDSAVYLCASSFNRLEEETQYFGPGTRLLVL.

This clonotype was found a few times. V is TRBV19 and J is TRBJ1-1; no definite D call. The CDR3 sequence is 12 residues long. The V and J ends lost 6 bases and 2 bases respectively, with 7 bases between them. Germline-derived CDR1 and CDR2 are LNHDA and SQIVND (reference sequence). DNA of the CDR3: TGTGCCAGTAGCGTGAGCAACACTGAAGCTTTCTTT. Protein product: CASSVSNTEAFF.

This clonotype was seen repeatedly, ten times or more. For the CDR3, the DNA is TGTGCCAGCAGCTTATCAGGGACCTTCTCTGGAAACACCATATATTTT. Translation: CASSLSGTFSGNTIYF. The rearrangement uses TRBV7-9 and TRBJ1-3, with D possibly TRBD1 on 5 matching bases. The length of the CDR3 is 16 residues. The V end was cut by 2 bases, the J end by 0 bases, with 11 bases between. Germline V gene data show CDR1 as SEHNR and CDR2 as FQNEAQ (reference sequence).

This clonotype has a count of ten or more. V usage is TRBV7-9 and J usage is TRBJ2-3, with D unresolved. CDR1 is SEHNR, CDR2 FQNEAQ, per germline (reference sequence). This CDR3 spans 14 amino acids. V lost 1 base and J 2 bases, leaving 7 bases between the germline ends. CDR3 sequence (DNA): TGTGCCAGCAGCTTAGAAGTTACCACAGATACGCAGTATTTT. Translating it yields CASSLEVTTDTQYF.

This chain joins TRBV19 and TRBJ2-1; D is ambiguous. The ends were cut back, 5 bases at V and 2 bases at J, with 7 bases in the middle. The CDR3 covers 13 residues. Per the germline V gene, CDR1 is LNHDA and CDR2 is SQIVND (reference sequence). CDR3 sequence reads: CASSWVAYNEQFF. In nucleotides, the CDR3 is TGTGCCAGTAGTTGGGTGGCCTACAATGAGCAGTTCTTC.

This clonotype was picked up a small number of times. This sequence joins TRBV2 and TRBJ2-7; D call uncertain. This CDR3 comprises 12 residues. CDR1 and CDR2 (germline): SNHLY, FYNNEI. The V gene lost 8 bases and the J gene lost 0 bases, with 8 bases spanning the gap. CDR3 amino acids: CASGRSSYEQYF. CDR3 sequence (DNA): TGTGCCAGCGGCCGGAGCTCCTACGAGCAGTACTTC.

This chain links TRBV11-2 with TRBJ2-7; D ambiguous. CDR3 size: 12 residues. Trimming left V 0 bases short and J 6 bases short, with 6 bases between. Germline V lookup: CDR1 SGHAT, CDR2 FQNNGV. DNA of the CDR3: TGTGCCAGCAGCTTAGAGGGAATCGAGCAGTACTTC. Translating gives CASSLEGIEQYF.

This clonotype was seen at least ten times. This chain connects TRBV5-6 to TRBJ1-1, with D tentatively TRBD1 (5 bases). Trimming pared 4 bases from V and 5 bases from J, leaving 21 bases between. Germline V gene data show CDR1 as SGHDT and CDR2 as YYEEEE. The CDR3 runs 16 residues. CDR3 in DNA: TGTGCCAGCAGCCGCCAAGGGGATCGGGTGGCTACTGAAGCTTTCTTT. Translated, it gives CASSRQGDRVATEAFF.